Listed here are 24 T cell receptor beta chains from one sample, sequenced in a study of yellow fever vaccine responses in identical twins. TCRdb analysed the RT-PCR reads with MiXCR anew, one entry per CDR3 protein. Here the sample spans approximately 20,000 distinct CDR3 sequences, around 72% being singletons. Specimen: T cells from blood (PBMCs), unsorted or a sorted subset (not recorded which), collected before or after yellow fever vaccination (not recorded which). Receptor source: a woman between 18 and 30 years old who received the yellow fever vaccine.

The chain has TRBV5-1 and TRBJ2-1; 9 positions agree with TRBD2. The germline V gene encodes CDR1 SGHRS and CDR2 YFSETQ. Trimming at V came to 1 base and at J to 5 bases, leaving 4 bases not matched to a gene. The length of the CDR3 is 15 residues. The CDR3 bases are TGCGCCAGCAGCTTGCCGCGGGGGGGTAACAATGAGCAGTTCTTC. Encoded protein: CASSLPRGGNNEQFF.

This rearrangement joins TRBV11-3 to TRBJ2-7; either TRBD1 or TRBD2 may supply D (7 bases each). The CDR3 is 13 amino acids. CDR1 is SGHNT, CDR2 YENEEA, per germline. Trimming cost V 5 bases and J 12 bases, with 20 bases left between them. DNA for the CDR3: TGTGCCAGCAGCGCCCAGGGGGGGACCGCAGGGTACTTC. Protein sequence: CASSAQGGTAGYF.

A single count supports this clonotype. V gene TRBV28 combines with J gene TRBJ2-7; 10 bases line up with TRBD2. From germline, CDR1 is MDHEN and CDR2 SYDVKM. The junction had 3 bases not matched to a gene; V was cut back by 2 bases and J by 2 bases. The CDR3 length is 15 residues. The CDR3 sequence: CASSLRLAGPYEQYF. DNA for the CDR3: TGTGCCAGCAGTTTACGACTAGCGGGTCCCTACGAGCAGTACTTC.

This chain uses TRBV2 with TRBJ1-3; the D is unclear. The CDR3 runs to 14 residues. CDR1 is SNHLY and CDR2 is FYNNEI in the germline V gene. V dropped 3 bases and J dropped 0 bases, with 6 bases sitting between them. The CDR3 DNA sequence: TGTGCCAGCAGTGACCCCTCCTCTGGAAACACCATATATTTT. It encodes CASSDPSSGNTIYF.

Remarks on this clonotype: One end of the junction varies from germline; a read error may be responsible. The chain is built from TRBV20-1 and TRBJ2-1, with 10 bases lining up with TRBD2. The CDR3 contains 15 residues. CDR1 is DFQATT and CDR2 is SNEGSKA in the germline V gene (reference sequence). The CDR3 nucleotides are TGCAGTGCAAGAGGACTAGCGGAGGACTACAATGAGCAGTTCTTC. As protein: CSARGLAEDYNEQFF.

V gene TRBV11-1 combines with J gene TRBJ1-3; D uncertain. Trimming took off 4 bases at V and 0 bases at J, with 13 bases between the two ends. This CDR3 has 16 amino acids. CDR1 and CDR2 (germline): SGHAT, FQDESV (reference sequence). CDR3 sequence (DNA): TGTGCCAGCAGCTCCGGACGGACGAGCTCTGGAAACACCATATATTTT. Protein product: CASSSGRTSSGNTIYF.

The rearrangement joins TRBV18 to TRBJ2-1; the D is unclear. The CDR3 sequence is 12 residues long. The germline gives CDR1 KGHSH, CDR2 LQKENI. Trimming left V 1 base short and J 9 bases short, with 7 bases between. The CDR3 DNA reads TGTGCCAGCTCACCACAGGGAATTGAGCAGTTCTTC. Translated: CASSPQGIEQFF.

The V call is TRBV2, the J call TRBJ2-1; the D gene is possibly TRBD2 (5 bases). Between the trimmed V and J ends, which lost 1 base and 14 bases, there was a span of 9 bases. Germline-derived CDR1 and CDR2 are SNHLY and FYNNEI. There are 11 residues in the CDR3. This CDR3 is CASSEVTGEFF. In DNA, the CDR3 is TGTGCCAGCAGTGAAGTAACCGGGGAGTTCTTC.

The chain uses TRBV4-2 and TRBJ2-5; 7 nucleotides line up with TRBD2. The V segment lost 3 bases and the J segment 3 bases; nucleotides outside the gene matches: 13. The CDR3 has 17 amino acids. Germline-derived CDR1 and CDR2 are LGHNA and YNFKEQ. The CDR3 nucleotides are TGTGCCAGCAGCCATGATGTCCTAGCGGTTCGAGAAGAGACCCAGTACTTC. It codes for CASSHDVLAVREETQYF.

The CDR3 loop is CASTARRGETQYF. As DNA, the CDR3 is TGTGCCAGCACAGCACGGAGGGGAGAGACCCAGTACTTC. This chain connects TRBV6-1 to TRBJ2-5, with TRBD2 as a possible D gene (6 bases). From germline, CDR1 is MNHNS and CDR2 SASEGT. V lost 7 bases and J 4 bases, leaving 13 bases between the germline ends. CDR3 length: 13 residues.

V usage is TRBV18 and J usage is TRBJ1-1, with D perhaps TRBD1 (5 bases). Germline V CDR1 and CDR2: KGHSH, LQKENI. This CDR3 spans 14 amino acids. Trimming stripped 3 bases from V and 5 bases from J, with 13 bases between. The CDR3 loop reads CASSPQGSGTEAFF. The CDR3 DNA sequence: TGTGCCAGCTCACCGCAGGGTTCGGGAACTGAAGCTTTCTTT.

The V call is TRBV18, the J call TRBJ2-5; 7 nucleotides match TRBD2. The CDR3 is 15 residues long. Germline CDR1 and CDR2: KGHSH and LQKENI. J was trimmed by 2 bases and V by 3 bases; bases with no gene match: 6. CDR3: CASSPLLGGQETQYF. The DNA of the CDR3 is TGTGCCAGCTCACCTCTCCTCGGGGGGCAAGAGACCCAGTACTTC.

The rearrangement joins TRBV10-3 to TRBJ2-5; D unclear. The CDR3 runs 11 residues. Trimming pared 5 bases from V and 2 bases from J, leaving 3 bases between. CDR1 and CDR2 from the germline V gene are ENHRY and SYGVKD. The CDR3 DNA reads TGTGCCATCAGTTTACAAGAGACCCAGTACTTC. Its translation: CAISLQETQYF.

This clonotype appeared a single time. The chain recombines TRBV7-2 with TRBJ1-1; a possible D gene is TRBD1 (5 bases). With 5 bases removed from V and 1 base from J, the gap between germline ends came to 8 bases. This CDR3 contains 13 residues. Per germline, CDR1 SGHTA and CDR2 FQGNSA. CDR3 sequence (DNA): TGTGCCAGCAGCAAGACAGCGAACACTGAAGCTTTCTTT. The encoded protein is CASSKTANTEAFF.

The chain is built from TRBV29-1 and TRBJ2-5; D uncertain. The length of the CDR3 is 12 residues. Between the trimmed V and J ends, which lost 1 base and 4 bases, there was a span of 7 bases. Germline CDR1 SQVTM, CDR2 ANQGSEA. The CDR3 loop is CSVEGSGETQYF. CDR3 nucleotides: TGCAGCGTTGAAGGCAGTGGAGAGACCCAGTACTTC.

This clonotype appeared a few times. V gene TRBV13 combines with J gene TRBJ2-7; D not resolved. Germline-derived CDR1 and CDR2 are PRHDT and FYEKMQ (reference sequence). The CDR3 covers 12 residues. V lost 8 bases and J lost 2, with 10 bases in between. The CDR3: CASFRPPYEQYF. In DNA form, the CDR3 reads TGTGCCAGCTTTCGGCCTCCCTACGAGCAGTACTTC.

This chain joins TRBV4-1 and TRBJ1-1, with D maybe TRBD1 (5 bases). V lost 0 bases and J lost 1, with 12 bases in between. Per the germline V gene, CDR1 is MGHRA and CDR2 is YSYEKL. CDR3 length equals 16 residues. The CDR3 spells CASSQEARARNTEAFF. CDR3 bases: TGCGCCAGCAGCCAAGAAGCCAGGGCTAGGAACACTGAAGCTTTCTTT.

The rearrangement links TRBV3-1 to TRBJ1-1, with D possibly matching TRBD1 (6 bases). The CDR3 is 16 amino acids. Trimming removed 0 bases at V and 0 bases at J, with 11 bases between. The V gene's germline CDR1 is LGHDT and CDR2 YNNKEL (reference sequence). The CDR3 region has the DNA TGTGCCAGCAGCCAAGATCGGAGGGGGTTGAACACTGAAGCTTTCTTT. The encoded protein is CASSQDRRGLNTEAFF.

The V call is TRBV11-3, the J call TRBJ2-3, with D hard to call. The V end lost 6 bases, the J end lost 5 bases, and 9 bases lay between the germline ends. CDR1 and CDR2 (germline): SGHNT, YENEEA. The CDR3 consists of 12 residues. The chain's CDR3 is CASSQTQDTQYF. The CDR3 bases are TGTGCCAGCAGTCAAACTCAAGATACGCAGTATTTT.

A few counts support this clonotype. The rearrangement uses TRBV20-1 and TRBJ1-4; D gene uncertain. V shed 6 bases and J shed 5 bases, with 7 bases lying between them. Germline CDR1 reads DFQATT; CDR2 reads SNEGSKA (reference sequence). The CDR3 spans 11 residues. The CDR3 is CSAPGNEKLFF. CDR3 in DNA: TGCAGTGCCCCAGGAAATGAAAAACTGTTTTTT.

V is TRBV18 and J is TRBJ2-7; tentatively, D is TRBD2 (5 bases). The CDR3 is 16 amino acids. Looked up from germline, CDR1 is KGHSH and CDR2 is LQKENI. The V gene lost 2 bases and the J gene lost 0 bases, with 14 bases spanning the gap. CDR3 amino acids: CASSPSSRGPSYEQYF. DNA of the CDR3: TGTGCCAGCTCACCATCCTCCCGCGGGCCCTCCTACGAGCAGTACTTC.

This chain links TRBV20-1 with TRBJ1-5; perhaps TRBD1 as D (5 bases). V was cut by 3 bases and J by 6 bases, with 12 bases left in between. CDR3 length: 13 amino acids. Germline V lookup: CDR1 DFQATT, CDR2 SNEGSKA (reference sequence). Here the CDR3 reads CSASMGDGQPQHF. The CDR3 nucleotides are TGCAGTGCTAGTATGGGGGACGGTCAGCCCCAGCATTTT.

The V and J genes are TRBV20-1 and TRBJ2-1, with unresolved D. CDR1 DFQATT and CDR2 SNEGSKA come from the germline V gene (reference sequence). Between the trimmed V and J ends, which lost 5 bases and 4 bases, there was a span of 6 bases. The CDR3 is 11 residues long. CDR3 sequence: CSAAQYNEQFF. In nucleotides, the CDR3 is TGCAGTGCTGCCCAGTACAATGAGCAGTTCTTC.

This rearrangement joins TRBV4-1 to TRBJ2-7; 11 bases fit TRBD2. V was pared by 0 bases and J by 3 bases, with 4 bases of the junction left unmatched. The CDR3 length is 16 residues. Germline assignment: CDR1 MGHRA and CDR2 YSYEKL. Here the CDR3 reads CASSQDRLAGIYEQYF. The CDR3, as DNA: TGCGCCAGCAGCCAAGACCGACTAGCGGGAATCTACGAGCAGTACTTC.